Sequencing of this T cell receptor (beta chain) was carried out in a study of shared clonotypes between healthy human individuals. The table came from immunoSEQ multiplex PCR; TCRdb's copy has only in-frame clones and leaves some out. The table records roughly 2.6 million clones, over 85% of them present only once. Germline lookup yields CDR1 SGHVS and CDR2 FNYEAQ. V lost 1 base and J lost 1, with 11 bases in between. CDR3 length: 15 amino acids. Sequencing was done on a sample of naive CD4+ T cells sorted from blood. Subset specified: CD45RA+ positively selected. The chain recombines TRBV7-6 with TRBJ2-7, with D possibly TRBD2 on 6 matching bases. This TCR came from a man younger than 35 in good health. CDR3 coding DNA: TGTGCCAGCAGCTTAGAGGCGGGATATTCCTACGAGCAGTACTTC. This gives the protein CASSLEAGYSYEQYF. The full variable domain, rest sourced from reference TRBV7-6 and TRBJ2-7, is GAGVSQSPRYKVTKRGQDVALRCDPISGHVSLYWYRQALGQGPEFLTYFNYEAQQDKSGLPNDRFSAERPEGSISTLTIQRTEQRDSAMYRCASSLEAGYSYEQYFGPGTRLTVT.